A selection of T cell receptor beta chains follows, all from one sample in a study of blood T cell repertoires in COVID-19. Some clones are missing from TCRdb's copy, which holds only in-frame ones; the method was immunoSEQ multiplex PCR. This sample carries 200,000 to 300,000 clones, 65% to 90% of them seen once, and the ten largest clones take more than 1.5%. What was sequenced was PBMCs or T cells enriched from blood (not recorded which). Receptors were obtained from a man aged 40-49 years who had recovered from COVID-19. Each CDR3 is given with its conserved first and last residue. Each record gives: CDR3 protein, CDR3 DNA, V gene, D gene, J gene, clone size. A D gene is named only where the DNA matches it firmly. Clone size appears in some rows only: once, few, many, or a class for an expanded clone.

cdr3_aa: CAWAPLGGYGNEQFF
cdr3_nt: TGTGCCTGGGCCCCCCTCGGGGGTTACGGCAATGAGCAGTTCTTC
v_call: TRBV30
d_call: -
j_call: TRBJ2-1
clone_size: once

cdr3_aa: CASSSPGTSDSSYNEQFF
cdr3_nt: TGTGCCAGCAGCTCTCCCGGGACTAGCGATAGCTCCTACAATGAGCAGTTCTTC
v_call: TRBV7-2
d_call: TRBD2
j_call: TRBJ2-1
clone_size: -

cdr3_aa: CATSDSGQERLYGYTF
cdr3_nt: TGTGCCACCAGTGACTCGGGACAGGAGAGACTCTATGGCTACACCTTC
v_call: TRBV24-1
d_call: TRBD1
j_call: TRBJ1-2
clone_size: -

cdr3_aa: CASSLISGELFF
cdr3_nt: TGTGCCAGCAGTTTAATCTCCGGGGAGCTGTTTTTT
v_call: TRBV27
d_call: -
j_call: TRBJ2-2
clone_size: -

cdr3_aa: CASSVETGYTQYF
cdr3_nt: TGTGCCAGCAGCGTAGAAACAGGGTATACGCAGTATTTT
v_call: TRBV9
d_call: -
j_call: TRBJ2-3
clone_size: -

cdr3_aa: CASSGTPPPGVGYTF
cdr3_nt: TGCGCCAGCAGTGGGACACCCCCGCCTGGAGTGGGCTACACCTTC
v_call: TRBV10-1
d_call: -
j_call: TRBJ1-2
clone_size: -

cdr3_aa: CASIPTRGSYNSPLHF
cdr3_nt: TGTGCCAGTATCCCCACCAGGGGATCCTATAATTCACCCCTCCACTTT
v_call: TRBV19
d_call: -
j_call: TRBJ1-6
clone_size: -

cdr3_aa: CASSPGQGGNTIYF
cdr3_nt: TGCGCCAGCAGCCCAGGACAGGGCGGGAACACCATATATTTT
v_call: TRBV5-1
d_call: TRBD1
j_call: TRBJ1-3
clone_size: -

cdr3_aa: CASSLGTGVGYTF
cdr3_nt: TGTGCCAGCAGCCTCGGGACAGGGGTCGGCTACACCTTC
v_call: TRBV5-8
d_call: TRBD1
j_call: TRBJ1-2
clone_size: -

cdr3_aa: CASSYSSGYQYF
cdr3_nt: TGTGCCAGCAGTTACTCGAGCGGTTACCAGTACTTC
v_call: TRBV6-2/TRBV6-3
d_call: -
j_call: TRBJ2-5
clone_size: -

cdr3_aa: CATGSGGFYNEQFF
cdr3_nt: TGTGCCACCGGGAGCGGGGGATTCTACAATGAGCAGTTCTTC
v_call: TRBV24-1
d_call: TRBD2
j_call: TRBJ2-1
clone_size: -

cdr3_aa: CASSQIRVSLEQYF
cdr3_nt: TGTGCCAGCAGCCAAATCAGGGTTTCCCTCGAGCAGTACTTC
v_call: TRBV3-1/TRBV3-2
d_call: -
j_call: TRBJ2-7
clone_size: -

cdr3_aa: CASSRWTSGNNEQFF
cdr3_nt: TGTGCCAGCAGCCGCTGGACTAGCGGGAACAATGAGCAGTTCTTC
v_call: TRBV11-3
d_call: TRBD2
j_call: TRBJ2-1
clone_size: -

cdr3_aa: CASSLAGGGSPLHF
cdr3_nt: TGTGCCAGCAGTTTAGCGGGGGGAGGATCACCCCTCCACTTT
v_call: TRBV27
d_call: -
j_call: TRBJ1-6
clone_size: -

cdr3_aa: CASVLPPSYEQYF
cdr3_nt: TGTGCCAGCGTACTCCCGCCCTCCTACGAGCAGTACTTC
v_call: TRBV7-9
d_call: -
j_call: TRBJ2-7
clone_size: -

cdr3_aa: CASSFGSTNEKLFF
cdr3_nt: TGTGCCAGCAGCTTTGGGAGTACTAATGAAAAACTGTTTTTT
v_call: TRBV5-8
d_call: -
j_call: TRBJ1-4
clone_size: -

cdr3_aa: CASSLYGYTF
cdr3_nt: TGCGCCAGCAGTCTATATGGCTACACCTTC
v_call: TRBV23-1
d_call: -
j_call: TRBJ1-2
clone_size: -

cdr3_aa: CSAIQYEQYF
cdr3_nt: TGCAGTGCTATACAGTACGAGCAGTACTTC
v_call: TRBV20-1
d_call: -
j_call: TRBJ2-7
clone_size: -

cdr3_aa: CASSKQTSSYEQYF
cdr3_nt: TGTGCCAGCAGCAAACAGACTAGCTCCTACGAGCAGTACTTC
v_call: TRBV11-1
d_call: -
j_call: TRBJ2-7
clone_size: -

cdr3_aa: CASSPLTAGGSYEQYF
cdr3_nt: TGTGCCAGCAGCCCCCTCACGGCGGGGGGCTCCTACGAGCAGTACTTC
v_call: TRBV3-1/TRBV3-2
d_call: TRBD2
j_call: TRBJ2-7
clone_size: -

cdr3_aa: CASSQPFFYEQYF
cdr3_nt: TGCGCCAGCAGCCAACCCTTCTTCTACGAGCAGTACTTC
v_call: TRBV4-1
d_call: -
j_call: TRBJ2-7
clone_size: -

cdr3_aa: CAISEEVATQYF
cdr3_nt: TGTGCCATCAGTGAGGAAGTAGCTACGCAGTATTTT
v_call: TRBV10-3
d_call: -
j_call: TRBJ2-3
clone_size: -

cdr3_aa: CASSAQWGGNEQFF
cdr3_nt: TGTGCCAGTAGTGCCCAGTGGGGAGGGAATGAGCAGTTCTTC
v_call: TRBV19
d_call: TRBD2
j_call: TRBJ2-1
clone_size: -

cdr3_aa: CASPSMGSGVNQPQHF
cdr3_nt: TGTGCCAGCCCCTCTATGGGTTCGGGGGTGAATCAGCCCCAGCATTTT
v_call: TRBV27
d_call: -
j_call: TRBJ1-5
clone_size: -

cdr3_aa: CASKSGAGLEQYF
cdr3_nt: TGTGCCAGCAAAAGCGGGGCCGGCTTGGAGCAGTACTTC
v_call: TRBV7-2
d_call: TRBD2
j_call: TRBJ2-7
clone_size: -

cdr3_aa: CASSISGGPFETQYF
cdr3_nt: TGTGCCAGCAGCATTAGCGGGGGGCCCTTCGAGACCCAGTACTTC
v_call: TRBV11-2
d_call: TRBD2
j_call: TRBJ2-5
clone_size: -

cdr3_aa: CSAATDYEQYF
cdr3_nt: TGCAGTGCCGCGACTGACTACGAGCAGTACTTC
v_call: TRBV20-1
d_call: -
j_call: TRBJ2-7
clone_size: -

cdr3_aa: CASSRIAGDNEQFF
cdr3_nt: TGTGCCAGCAGTAGAATAGCGGGGGACAATGAGCAGTTCTTC
v_call: TRBV7-9
d_call: TRBD2
j_call: TRBJ2-1
clone_size: -

cdr3_aa: CAISAQGAQPEAFF
cdr3_nt: TGTGCCATCAGTGCACAGGGGGCGCAGCCTGAAGCTTTCTTT
v_call: TRBV10-3
d_call: TRBD1
j_call: TRBJ1-1
clone_size: -

cdr3_aa: CASSPWDRAETQYF
cdr3_nt: TGTGCCAGCTCACCTTGGGACAGGGCAGAGACCCAGTACTTC
v_call: TRBV18
d_call: TRBD1
j_call: TRBJ2-5
clone_size: -

cdr3_aa: CASSYMGDEQFF
cdr3_nt: TGTGCCAGCAGTTATATGGGCGATGAGCAGTTCTTC
v_call: TRBV6-2/TRBV6-3
d_call: -
j_call: TRBJ2-1
clone_size: -

cdr3_aa: CASRGRTGTYEQYF
cdr3_nt: TGTGCCAGCAGGGGGAGGACAGGGACCTACGAGCAGTACTTC
v_call: TRBV6-5
d_call: TRBD1
j_call: TRBJ2-7
clone_size: -

cdr3_aa: CASSGWTGGSPLHF
cdr3_nt: TGTGCCAGTTCGGGTTGGACAGGGGGTTCACCCCTCCACTTT
v_call: TRBV19
d_call: TRBD1
j_call: TRBJ1-6
clone_size: -

cdr3_aa: CASNGGPNTGELFF
cdr3_nt: TGTGCCAGCAATGGCGGGCCTAACACCGGGGAGCTGTTTTTT
v_call: TRBV27
d_call: -
j_call: TRBJ2-2
clone_size: -

cdr3_aa: CASRISTGGGQYF
cdr3_nt: TGTGCCAGCAGAATTTCGACAGGGGGTGGGCAGTACTTC
v_call: TRBV28
d_call: TRBD1
j_call: TRBJ2-7
clone_size: -

cdr3_aa: CASSLALGGGVRDTQYF
cdr3_nt: TGTGCCAGCAGCTTAGCGCTAGGCGGGGGGGTGAGAGATACGCAGTATTTT
v_call: TRBV7-2
d_call: TRBD2
j_call: TRBJ2-3
clone_size: -

cdr3_aa: CASSFLAGVQRNEQFF
cdr3_nt: TGTGCCAGCAGCTTTCTAGCGGGAGTTCAACGAAATGAGCAGTTCTTC
v_call: TRBV7-8
d_call: TRBD2
j_call: TRBJ2-1
clone_size: -

cdr3_aa: CASNVGGQVGEQYF
cdr3_nt: TGTGCCAGCAACGTGGGTGGGCAGGTGGGCGAGCAGTACTTC
v_call: TRBV9
d_call: -
j_call: TRBJ2-7
clone_size: -